The 30 T cell receptor beta chains reported below all come from one sample, sequenced in a study of cytomegalovirus exposure and HLA in healthy donors. Data came from immunoSEQ multiplex PCR; TCRdb stores just in-frame clones and leaves some out. The table records over 65,000 clones, roughly 94% of them present only once. The sequencing input was PBMCs. These receptors all stem from a woman aged 18-35 years in good health and CMV-seropositive.

This chain joins TRBV9 and TRBJ1-2; D call uncertain. Germline assignment: CDR1 SGDLS and CDR2 YYNGEE. The CDR3 has 12 residues. Trimming pared 0 bases from V and 4 bases from J, leaving 4 bases between. In DNA form, the CDR3 reads TGTGCCAGCAGCGTAGGCAGCTATGGCTACACCTTC. Its translation: CASSVGSYGYTF.

This clone came up once. The rearrangement links TRBV6-1 to TRBJ2-7; weak D call: TRBD1 (6 bases). The CDR3 length is 14 residues. V gave up 3 bases and J gave up 0 bases, with 9 bases separating them. The V gene's germline CDR1 is MNHNS and CDR2 SASEGT. DNA of the CDR3: TGTGCCAGCAGTGACCGGGACACCTCCTACGAGCAGTACTTC. Its protein product is CASSDRDTSYEQYF.

The chain employs TRBV6-5 and TRBJ1-5; 8 bases are shared with TRBD1. CDR3 size: 14 residues. V was clipped by 3 bases and J by 7 bases; unmatched bases: 5. Germline CDR1 and CDR2: MNHEY and SVGAGI. The CDR3 reads CASSYTGGMQPQHF. CDR3 sequence (DNA): TGTGCCAGCAGTTATACAGGGGGTATGCAGCCCCAGCATTTT.

CDR3 DNA: TGTGCCAGCAGCTTAGGAGAGGATCAGCCCCAGCATTTT. This encodes CASSLGEDQPQHF. The chain recombines TRBV7-6 with TRBJ1-5, with unresolved D. CDR1 and CDR2 from the germline V gene are SGHVS and FNYEAQ. Deletions cut 1 base from V and 5 bases from J, with 6 bases between. The CDR3 is 13 amino acids.

This sequence joins TRBV6-1 and TRBJ2-3, with D possibly matching TRBD1 (6 bases). CDR1 and CDR2 from the germline V gene are MNHNS and SASEGT. V was pared by 10 bases and J by 3 bases, with 11 bases between. The CDR3 is made up of 12 amino acids. The CDR3 region has the DNA TGTGCCACACAGGGTTCGACAGATACGCAGTATTTT. Amino acid sequence: CATQGSTDTQYF.

The CDR3 protein is CASSMQGSMNTEAFF. In DNA form, the CDR3 reads TGTGCCAGTAGTATGCAGGGGTCCATGAACACTGAAGCTTTCTTT. The chain couples TRBV19 to TRBJ1-1; possibly TRBD1 for D (6 bases). V was clipped by 3 bases and J by 0 bases, with 11 bases between them. The CDR3 is made up of 15 amino acids. CDR1 is LNHDA and CDR2 is SQIVND in the germline V gene (reference sequence).

This clone appeared a few times. This chain joins TRBV29-1 and TRBJ1-1; D not resolved. The CDR3 is 11 amino acids. Looked up from germline, CDR1 is SQVTM and CDR2 is ANQGSEA. Trimming removed 8 bases from V and 8 bases from J, with 15 bases in between. The chain's CDR3 is CSIYKEPEAFF. DNA of the CDR3: TGCAGCATCTATAAGGAGCCCGAAGCTTTCTTT.

The chain joins TRBV7-9 to TRBJ2-1; 9 bases align to TRBD2. The CDR3 covers 15 residues. From germline, CDR1 is SEHNR and CDR2 FQNEAQ (reference sequence). V gave up 5 bases and J gave up 10 bases; unmatched junction bases: 12. The CDR3 spells CASSQLAGSPGEQFF. The CDR3, as DNA: TGTGCCAGCAGCCAACTAGCGGGTTCGCCAGGGGAGCAGTTCTTC.

The chain recombines TRBV14 with TRBJ2-1, with D maybe TRBD2 (7 bases). CDR3 length equals 13 residues. V was clipped by 2 bases and J by 8 bases, with 10 bases between them. In germline, CDR1 is SGHDN, CDR2 FVKESK. CDR3 residues: CASSQQGGDEQFF. The CDR3 DNA follows: TGTGCCAGCAGCCAACAAGGGGGGGATGAGCAGTTCTTC.

The V gene is TRBV27, the J gene TRBJ2-2, with D possibly being TRBD2 (6 bases). This CDR3 is built from 13 residues. CDR1 is MNHEY and CDR2 is SMNVEV in the germline V gene (reference sequence). Trimming pared 3 bases from V and 6 bases from J, leaving 8 bases between. The CDR3 sequence is CASSFGGPGELFF. CDR3 DNA sequence: TGTGCCAGCAGTTTCGGGGGTCCCGGGGAGCTGTTTTTT.

The chain is built from TRBV5-1 and TRBJ1-1; D remains unclear. V lost 0 bases to trimming and J lost 7 bases, with 7 bases between them. Germline-derived CDR1 and CDR2 are SGHRS and YFSETQ. This CDR3 region has 12 residues. CDR3 coding DNA: TGCGCCAGCAGCTTGGCAGGACTTGAAGCTTTCTTT. It yields the protein CASSLAGLEAFF.

The V and J genes are TRBV5-1 and TRBJ1-2; TRBD1 is a possible D gene (6 bases). CDR3 length: 13 amino acids. Germline CDR1 and CDR2: SGHRS and YFSETQ. Trimming took 4 bases from V and 4 from J, leaving 11 bases between them. CDR3 sequence (DNA): TGCGCCAGCAGCGACCGGGACACCTATGGCTACACCTTC. Its protein product is CASSDRDTYGYTF.

This rearrangement joins TRBV7-3 to TRBJ1-1; maybe TRBD1 (5 bases). The CDR3 has 14 amino acids. The germline V and J ends were trimmed by 2 bases and 1 base, with 8 bases remaining between them. CDR1 is SGHTA and CDR2 is FQGTGA in the germline V gene. CDR3 DNA sequence: TGTGCCAGCAGCTTATCGGGGGAGAACACTGAAGCTTTCTTT. This gives the protein CASSLSGENTEAFF.

V gene TRBV2 combines with J gene TRBJ1-1, with TRBD1 matching 9 bases. V shed 5 bases, J shed 5 bases, and the junction held 9 bases outside the gene matches. The germline V gene encodes CDR1 SNHLY and CDR2 FYNNEI. CDR3 length equals 15 residues. CDR3: CASSPGTGWGTEAFF. CDR3 nucleotide sequence: TGTGCCAGCAGTCCAGGGACAGGGTGGGGGACTGAAGCTTTCTTT. The complete variable domain, with remaining parts taken from reference TRBV2 and TRBJ1-1, reads EPEVTQTPSHQVTQMGQEVILRCVPISNHLYFYWYRQILGQKVEFLVSFYNNEISEKSEIFDDQFSVERPDGSNFTLKIRSTKLEDSAMYFCASSPGTGWGTEAFFGQGTRLTVV.

V gene TRBV5-6 combines with J gene TRBJ1-3; a possible D gene is TRBD1 (5 bases). Germline-derived CDR1 and CDR2 are SGHDT and YYEEEE. This CDR3 has 15 residues. Trimming cost V 6 bases and J 0 bases, with 13 bases left between them. This CDR3 is CASTEDSGSGNTIYF. The CDR3 DNA is TGTGCCAGCACCGAAGACAGTGGCTCTGGAAACACCATATATTTT.

The chain carries TRBV7-8 and TRBJ2-5, with TRBD1 identical over 10 bases. V lost 4 bases to trimming and J lost 3 bases; unmatched junction nucleotides: 14. Germline V gene lookup returns CDR1 SGHVS and CDR2 FQNEAQ. The CDR3 consists of 18 residues. This CDR3 reads CASSSKGLGQGIEETQYF. DNA of the CDR3: TGTGCCAGCAGCTCAAAGGGGTTGGGACAGGGGATCGAAGAGACCCAGTACTTC.

The chain couples TRBV4-2 to TRBJ2-1; TRBD2 agrees at 9 bases. The trim removed 0 bases at V and 9 bases at J, leaving 6 bases unmatched. Germline CDR1 reads LGHNA; CDR2 reads YNFKEQ. The CDR3 length is 15 residues. CDR3 coding DNA: TGTGCCAGCAGCCAAGATCTGGGACTAGCTTCTGAGCAGTTCTTC. Its protein product is CASSQDLGLASEQFF.

The gene calls are TRBV28 and TRBJ1-5; 10 bases map to TRBD1. Germline CDR1 reads MDHEN; CDR2 reads SYDVKM. Unmatched junction bases numbered 14, after V lost 7 bases and J lost 5 bases. The CDR3 spans 17 residues. The DNA for the CDR3 is TGTGCCAGCATACCGGGGACAGGGGTTGCAGCGCATCAGCCCCAGCATTTT. Protein sequence: CASIPGTGVAAHQPQHF. Using reference TRBV28 and TRBJ1-5 for the parts outside the CDR3, the full variable domain is DVKVTQSSRYLVKRTGEKVFLECVQDMDHENMFWYRQDPGLGLRLIYFSYDVKMKEKGDIPEGYSVSREKKERFSLILESASTNQTSMYLCASIPGTGVAAHQPQHFGDGTRLSIL.

This clone was seen a single time. The J gene is TRBJ2-5, the V gene TRBV30; 10 bases match TRBD2. CDR3 length: 13 amino acids. Germline CDR1 GTSNPN, CDR2 SVGIG (reference sequence). J was trimmed by 5 bases and V by 7 bases; bases with no gene match: 7. CDR3 protein: CASGLAEQETQYF. The CDR3 coding sequence is TGTGCCTCCGGACTAGCGGAGCAGGAGACCCAGTACTTC.

The rearrangement joins TRBV18 to TRBJ1-1, with D tentatively TRBD1 (5 bases). The CDR3 has 14 residues. CDR1 is KGHSH and CDR2 is LQKENI in the germline V gene. Trimming removed 2 bases at V and 2 bases at J, with 9 bases between. For the CDR3, the DNA is TGTGCCAGCTCACCAGGGGCAGAAAACACTGAAGCTTTCTTT. Its translation is CASSPGAENTEAFF.

V is TRBV9 and J is TRBJ1-2, with D uncertain. This CDR3 contains 12 residues. The germline V gene has CDR1 SGDLS and CDR2 YYNGEE. With 4 bases removed from V and 4 bases from J, the gap between germline ends came to 8 bases. The CDR3 DNA is TGTGCCAGCAGCAGCACCCCCTATGGCTACACCTTC. Its protein is CASSSTPYGYTF.

The rearrangement joins TRBV5-6 to TRBJ1-2; tentative D call: TRBD1 (5 bases). V was shortened by 4 bases and J by 5 bases, with 9 bases between the two germline ends. Germline values: CDR1 SGHDT, CDR2 YYEEEE. The CDR3 has 12 residues. The CDR3: CASSPSGYGYTF. The CDR3, as DNA: TGTGCCAGCAGCCCATCAGGGTATGGCTACACCTTC.

The gene calls are TRBV5-1 and TRBJ2-5; D remains ambiguous. CDR3 length: 12 amino acids. Trimming cost V 5 bases and J 4 bases, with 9 bases left between them. Germline-derived CDR1 and CDR2 are SGHRS and YFSETQ. CDR3 sequence reads: CASRPAGETQYF. For the CDR3, the DNA is TGCGCCAGCAGACCCGCAGGAGAGACCCAGTACTTC.

CDR3 coding DNA: TGTGCTAGTGGTTCTAGGAGGGGAGGCACAGATACGCAGTATTTT. Protein: CASGSRRGGTDTQYF. V and J are TRBV12-5 and TRBJ2-3; D possibly corresponds to TRBD2 (6 bases). The germline CDR1 and CDR2 sequences are LGHNT and FRNRAP. The CDR3 is made up of 15 amino acids. Deletions cut 4 bases from V and 1 base from J, with 12 bases between.

DNA for the CDR3: TGTGCCAGCAGCCCGGGACTGGGAGGCTATGGCTACACCTTC. Protein sequence: CASSPGLGGYGYTF. This chain links TRBV9 with TRBJ1-2, with a tentative D call TRBD1 (5 bases). V was pared by 4 bases and J by 4 bases, with 14 bases between. CDR1 and CDR2 from the germline V gene are SGDLS and YYNGEE. The CDR3 is made up of 14 amino acids.

V usage is TRBV19 and J usage is TRBJ1-2, with 7 nucleotides matching TRBD1. This CDR3 spans 14 amino acids. With 6 bases clipped from V and 5 bases from J, the junction kept 9 bases outside the gene matches. Germline V CDR1 and CDR2: LNHDA, SQIVND (reference sequence). CDR3 DNA sequence: TGTGCCAGTAGGAGACAGGGTCCTGATTATGGCTACACCTTC. It yields the protein CASRRQGPDYGYTF.

The chain combines TRBV5-6 with TRBJ1-3; D gene unclear. From germline, CDR1 is SGHDT and CDR2 YYEEEE. V was cut by 0 bases and J by 2 bases, with 9 bases left in between. There are 15 residues in the CDR3. The DNA for the CDR3 is TGTGCCAGCAGCTTGGTTCGGGAGGCTGGAAACACCATATATTTT. As protein: CASSLVREAGNTIYF. Supplemented by reference TRBV5-6 and TRBJ1-3, the full variable domain reads DAGVTQSPTHLIKTRGQQVTLRCSPKSGHDTVSWYQQALGQGPQFIFQYYEEEERQRGNFPDRFSGHQFPNYSSELNVNALLLGDSALYLCASSLVREAGNTIYFGEGSWLTVV.

V and J are TRBV27 and TRBJ2-7, with TRBD1 matching over 8 bases. This CDR3 is built from 14 residues. The J segment lost 3 bases and the V segment lost 2 bases, leaving 3 bases of the junction unmatched. Germline V gives CDR1 MNHEY, CDR2 SMNVEV (reference sequence). The CDR3 here is CASSLQGAYYEQYF. CDR3 nucleotides: TGTGCCAGCAGTTTACAGGGGGCTTACTACGAGCAGTACTTC.

This clone was counted once. V and J are TRBV6-1 and TRBJ2-3, with D perhaps TRBD2 (6 bases). This CDR3 region has 16 residues. From germline, CDR1 is MNHNS and CDR2 SASEGT. V lost 2 bases and J 1 base, leaving 13 bases between the germline ends. The CDR3: CASSETGGEGTDTQYF. The CDR3 nucleotides are TGTGCCAGCAGTGAAACGGGCGGGGAGGGCACAGATACGCAGTATTTT.

The chain uses TRBV4-1 and TRBJ1-1; D gene unclear. The germline V gene has CDR1 MGHRA and CDR2 YSYEKL. V lost 5 bases and J 0 bases, leaving 16 bases between the germline ends. This CDR3 contains 16 residues. The CDR3: CASSSAQALMNTEAFF. In nucleotides, the CDR3 is TGCGCCAGCAGCTCCGCGCAGGCGCTCATGAACACTGAAGCTTTCTTT.